This passage covers 27 T cell receptor beta chains from one sample sequenced in a study of T cells in Graves' hyperthyroidism and ophthalmopathy. Researchers took RNA transcripts and amplified the TCR beta CDR3 regions from them. RT-PCR in the first round (using the HTBI primer set) targeted the TCR CDR3. TCRdb re-called the multiplex PCR reads through MiXCR, storing one row per CDR3 protein. The sample contains hundreds of thousands of distinct CDR3 sequences, around 19% of which appear only once. The sample consisted of blood. Every receptor here comes from a woman aged 45-65 years with Graves' hyperthyroidism that later progressed to Graves' ophthalmopathy.

The gene calls are TRBV28 and TRBJ1-6; D is uncertain. Germline V CDR1 and CDR2: MDHEN, SYDVKM. The CDR3 extends over 14 amino acids. V lost 4 bases, J lost 10 bases, and 14 bases lay in between. This CDR3 is CASSYAGMGSPLHF. Here the CDR3 DNA reads TGTGCCAGCAGTTACGCGGGGATGGGATCACCCCTCCACTTT.

In its sample, this clonotype was seen many times. This rearrangement joins TRBV27 to TRBJ2-1; TRBD2 matches 11 bases. J lost 5 bases, V lost 2 bases, and 2 bases had no gene match. The CDR3 is 15 amino acids. Germline loops: CDR1 MNHEY, CDR2 SMNVEV (reference sequence). CDR3 sequence reads: CASSLLAGGNNEQFF. The CDR3 nucleotides read TGTGCCAGCAGTTTACTAGCGGGGGGTAACAATGAGCAGTTCTTC.

This clonotype has at least ten counts. This chain joins TRBV12-3 or TRBV12-4 and TRBJ2-4; maybe TRBD2 (6 bases). Trimming shortened V by 7 bases and J by 6 bases, and 16 bases separated the two germline ends. There are 14 residues in the CDR3. CDR3 coding DNA: TGTGCCAGCACCCAGGGAGGTCCTAGAAACATTCAGTACTTC. This encodes CASTQGGPRNIQYF.

This clonotype was detected ten times or more. V and J are TRBV5-5 and TRBJ1-5; D perhaps matches TRBD1 (5 bases). The V end lost 4 bases, the J end lost 4 bases, and 15 bases lay between the germline ends. The CDR3 runs 15 residues. Germline CDR1 is SGHKS and CDR2 is YYEKEE (reference sequence). CDR3 in amino acids: CASSLGEGSNQPQHF. The CDR3 DNA is TGTGCCAGCAGCCTTGGCGAGGGGTCTAATCAGCCCCAGCATTTT.

The chain couples TRBV3-1 to TRBJ1-1; 7 bases are a match to TRBD1. Germline values: CDR1 LGHDT, CDR2 YNNKEL (reference sequence). The CDR3 length is 14 residues. V dropped 6 bases and J dropped 7; count of bases not matched to a gene: 11. The CDR3 is CASRLTGRGGEAFF. The CDR3 nucleotides read TGTGCCAGCAGACTGACAGGGAGGGGAGGTGAAGCTTTCTTT.

The J gene is TRBJ2-3, the V gene TRBV7-9, with D possibly matching TRBD2 (6 bases). The length of the CDR3 is 13 residues. The V end lost 7 bases, the J end lost 4 bases, and 12 bases lay between the germline ends. The germline gives CDR1 SEHNR, CDR2 FQNEAQ (reference sequence). This CDR3 is CASTGRGSDTQYF. The CDR3 DNA is TGTGCCAGCACGGGACGGGGGTCAGATACGCAGTATTTT. Looking up the rest from reference TRBV7-9 and TRBJ2-3 gives the full variable domain: DTGVSQNPRHKITKRGQNVTFRCDPISEHNRLYWYRQTLGQGPEFLTYFQNEAQLEKSRLLSDRFSAERPKGSFSTLEIQRTEQGDSAMYLCASTGRGSDTQYFGPGTRLTVL.

J is TRBJ1-1 and V is TRBV10-3; D not certain. Germline loops: CDR1 ENHRY, CDR2 SYGVKD. V was pared by 2 bases and J by 5 bases, with 6 bases between. This CDR3 has 12 amino acids. CDR3 loop: CAISEGQTEAFF. CDR3 in DNA: TGTGCCATCAGTGAGGGGCAGACTGAAGCTTTCTTT.

The chain recombines TRBV2 with TRBJ2-2; 11 bases fit TRBD1. The length of the CDR3 is 15 residues. The V segment lost 8 bases and the J segment 4 bases; nucleotides outside the gene matches: 6. Germline V CDR1 and CDR2: SNHLY, FYNNEI. For the CDR3, the DNA is TGTGCCAGCCTGGACAGGGGGCTCAGCACCGGGGAGCTGTTTTTT. Amino acid sequence: CASLDRGLSTGELFF.

This clonotype was seen only a few times. The chain is built from TRBV20-1 and TRBJ1-1; D call uncertain. Between the trimmed V and J ends, which lost 3 bases and 0 bases, there was a span of 11 bases. The CDR3 is 14 amino acids. The germline CDR1 and CDR2 sequences are DFQATT and SNEGSKA (reference sequence). In nucleotides, the CDR3 is TGCAGTGCTAGTATGAGGGCAGTGAACACTGAAGCTTTCTTT. Translated: CSASMRAVNTEAFF.

The chain links TRBV12-3 or TRBV12-4 to TRBJ1-1, with D possibly matching TRBD1 (6 bases). CDR3 size: 14 residues. With 6 bases removed from V and 4 bases from J, the gap between germline ends came to 15 bases. Here the CDR3 reads CASRKGGLGTEAFF. The CDR3 nucleotides read TGTGCCAGCAGGAAGGGGGGTTTGGGCACTGAAGCTTTCTTT.

There are many counts of this clonotype. The J gene is TRBJ2-7, the V gene TRBV29-1, with D possibly TRBD2 on 6 matching bases. The CDR3 spans 13 residues. CDR1 and CDR2 from the germline V gene are SQVTM and ANQGSEA. Trimming cost V 1 base and J 6 bases, with 13 bases left between them. The CDR3 region is CSVEGPGVTEQYF. The CDR3 DNA reads TGCAGCGTTGAAGGGCCGGGGGTGACCGAGCAGTACTTC.

This chain connects TRBV19 to TRBJ2-3, with TRBD2 identical over 10 bases. Germline assignment: CDR1 LNHDA and CDR2 SQIVND (reference sequence). The V segment lost 2 bases and the J segment 3 bases; nucleotides outside the gene matches: 5. The CDR3 runs to 16 residues. The CDR3 nucleotides are TGTGCCAGTAGTATAAGGGCTAGCGGGGGTACAGATACGCAGTATTTT. Translated: CASSIRASGGTDTQYF.

This rearrangement joins TRBV4-2 to TRBJ2-5, with D unresolved. The CDR3 runs 13 residues. Trimming stripped 2 bases from V and 2 bases from J, with 6 bases between. Per germline, CDR1 LGHNA and CDR2 YNFKEQ. This CDR3 is CASSQTKQETQYF. The CDR3 coding sequence is TGTGCCAGCAGCCAAACCAAGCAAGAGACCCAGTACTTC.

The V and J genes are TRBV11-3 and TRBJ1-1; maybe TRBD1 (5 bases). Germline CDR1 is SGHNT and CDR2 is YENEEA. The length of the CDR3 is 15 residues. The V end was cut by 0 bases, the J end by 6 bases, with 14 bases between. CDR3 protein: CASSLDSRVNAEAFF. The DNA for the CDR3 is TGTGCCAGCAGCTTAGATAGCAGGGTTAACGCTGAAGCTTTCTTT.

This clonotype has a count of ten or more. J is TRBJ1-1 and V is TRBV7-3, with D uncertain. Trimming left V 5 bases short and J 9 bases short, with 7 bases between. The CDR3 is 10 amino acids. The germline gives CDR1 SGHTA, CDR2 FQGTGA. CDR3 in DNA: TGTGCCAGCAGCACCCACCAAGCTTTCTTT. This encodes CASSTHQAFF.

The chain combines TRBV20-1 with TRBJ2-3, with D tentatively TRBD1 or TRBD2 (5 bases each). The germline V and J ends were trimmed by 5 bases and 0 bases, with 15 bases remaining between them. Looked up from germline, CDR1 is DFQATT and CDR2 is SNEGSKA (reference sequence). The CDR3 has 15 residues. CDR3 coding DNA: TGCAGTGCTTGGGACGGATATTCTAGCACAGATACGCAGTATTTT. This codes for CSAWDGYSSTDTQYF.

This clonotype came up many times. CDR3 coding DNA: TGTGCCAGCTCCTTAGGGACACCGAGTTGGAATGAGCAGTTCTTC. Translated, it gives CASSLGTPSWNEQFF. V usage is TRBV11-2 and J usage is TRBJ2-1; a weak D match, TRBD1 (6 bases). The germline V and J ends were trimmed by 8 bases and 7 bases, with 21 bases remaining between them. CDR3 length equals 15 residues. Germline-derived CDR1 and CDR2 are SGHAT and FQNNGV.

The V and J genes are TRBV2 and TRBJ1-1; D remains unclear. V dropped 3 bases and J dropped 11 bases, with 16 bases sitting between them. CDR1 is SNHLY, CDR2 FYNNEI, per germline. The CDR3 is 13 residues long. The CDR3 nucleotides read TGTGCCAGCAGTGAGTACAGCTATGTGAGGGCTTTCTTT. This codes for CASSEYSYVRAFF.

This clonotype was observed many times. The chain employs TRBV7-8 and TRBJ2-3; a weak D match, TRBD2 (6 bases). Trimming stripped 6 bases from V and 1 base from J, with 14 bases between. This CDR3 contains 15 residues. Germline CDR1 and CDR2: SGHVS and FQNEAQ. Here the CDR3 reads CASRKGWGGTDTQYF. The CDR3 region has the DNA TGTGCCAGCAGGAAGGGGTGGGGGGGCACAGATACGCAGTATTTT.

This clonotype was seen a handful of times. V usage is TRBV18 and J usage is TRBJ2-5; 7 positions agree with TRBD1. The CDR3 sequence is 15 residues long. Germline lookup yields CDR1 KGHSH and CDR2 LQKENI. The ends lost 5 bases at V and 8 bases at J; junction bases unmatched: 14. CDR3 region: CASSARDSAADTQYF. Here the CDR3 DNA reads TGTGCCAGCTCAGCCAGGGACAGTGCTGCGGATACCCAGTACTTC.

The chain combines TRBV19 with TRBJ2-2; maybe TRBD1 (6 bases). This CDR3 has 16 residues. V shed 5 bases and J shed 4 bases, with 17 bases lying between them. In germline, CDR1 is LNHDA, CDR2 SQIVND (reference sequence). CDR3 protein: CASSLRTAQGTGELFF. The CDR3 DNA reads as TGTGCCAGTAGTCTCCGGACAGCTCAGGGCACCGGGGAGCTGTTTTTT.

This clonotype was seen more than once but under ten times. The chain is built from TRBV10-3 and TRBJ2-7; TRBD1 agrees at 8 bases. Germline values: CDR1 ENHRY, CDR2 SYGVKD. The CDR3 sequence is 14 residues long. The V and J ends lost 10 bases and 3 bases, in that order; junction bases with no gene match: 11. The CDR3 region is CATSIGTGLYEQYF. CDR3 sequence (DNA): TGTGCCACTTCAATCGGGACAGGACTCTACGAGCAGTACTTC.

This clonotype was picked up many times. The chain recombines TRBV7-2 with TRBJ2-3; 13 bases agree with TRBD2. The CDR3 is 19 amino acids. Germline V gene lookup returns CDR1 SGHTA and CDR2 FQGNSA. V shed 1 base and J 0 bases; nucleotides not matched to a gene: 7. CDR3 region: CASSLEISGLAGSTDTQYF. CDR3 in DNA: TGTGCCAGCAGCTTAGAGATTTCGGGACTAGCGGGGAGCACAGATACGCAGTATTTT.

The sample holds many counts of this clonotype. J is TRBJ2-1 and V is TRBV6-1; possible D gene TRBD2, 6 bases. Germline V gives CDR1 MNHNS, CDR2 SASEGT. V was trimmed by 4 bases and J by 0 bases, leaving 10 bases between them. This CDR3 has 15 residues. The CDR3 nucleotides are TGTGCCAGCAGTGTGTGGGGGGACTCCTACAATGAGCAGTTCTTC. Translating it yields CASSVWGDSYNEQFF.

The chain joins TRBV24-1 to TRBJ2-5; no clear D. Germline assignment: CDR1 KGHDR and CDR2 SFDVKD. Trimming took 6 bases from V and 5 from J, leaving 15 bases between them. This CDR3 has 14 amino acids. Here the CDR3 DNA reads TGTGCCACCAGTAGGAGCCCTCCCGGGGAGACCCAGTACTTC. It translates to CATSRSPPGETQYF.

This clonotype was seen repeatedly, ten times or more. This chain joins TRBV11-2 and TRBJ1-2; D gene ambiguous. Trimming left V 6 bases short and J 0 bases short, with 17 bases between. This CDR3 contains 16 residues. The germline CDR1 and CDR2 sequences are SGHAT and FQNNGV. CDR3 region: CASSRLADGPNYGYTF. CDR3 DNA: TGTGCCAGCAGTCGTCTGGCGGACGGACCTAACTATGGCTACACCTTC.

The chain links TRBV7-9 to TRBJ2-7; weak D call: TRBD1 (5 bases). CDR1 and CDR2 (germline): SEHNR, FQNEAQ (reference sequence). Trimming took off 1 base at V and 2 bases at J, with 15 bases between the two ends. There are 16 residues in the CDR3. This CDR3 is CASSLELGLGAYEQYF. The CDR3 DNA follows: TGTGCCAGCAGCTTAGAATTGGGTCTAGGGGCCTACGAGCAGTACTTC.